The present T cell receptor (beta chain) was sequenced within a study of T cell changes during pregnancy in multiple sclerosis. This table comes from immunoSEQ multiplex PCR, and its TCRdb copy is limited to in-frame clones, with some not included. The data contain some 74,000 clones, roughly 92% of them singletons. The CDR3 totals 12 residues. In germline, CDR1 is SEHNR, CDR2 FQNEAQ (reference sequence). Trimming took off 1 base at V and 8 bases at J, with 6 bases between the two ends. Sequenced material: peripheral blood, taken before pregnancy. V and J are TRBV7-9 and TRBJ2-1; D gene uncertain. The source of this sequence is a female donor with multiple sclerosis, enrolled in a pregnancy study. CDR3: CASSLVVHEQFF. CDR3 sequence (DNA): TGTGCCAGCAGCTTAGTAGTCCATGAGCAGTTCTTC.